This T cell receptor (beta chain) was recorded in a study of T cells in Graves' hyperthyroidism and ophthalmopathy. Trimming shortened V by 0 bases and J by 2 bases, and 11 bases separated the two germline ends. In germline, CDR1 is MNHEY, CDR2 SVGAGI. This CDR3 has 16 amino acids. This clonotype was detected many times. Authors of the study amplified TCR beta CDR3 regions from RNA transcripts. The TCR CDR3 was amplified in a first-round RT-PCR using the HTBI primer set. TCRdb ran MiXCR on the multiplex PCR reads and lists one entry per CDR3 protein. Seen here are 89,000 or so distinct CDR3 sequences, around 37% observed once, and the top ten hold about a tenth.

Material for sequencing was peripheral blood or thyroid tissue (not recorded which). The rearrangement joins TRBV6-5 to TRBJ1-3; D is unresolved. This TCR derives from a woman between 25 and 40 years old with Graves' hyperthyroidism. For the CDR3, the DNA is TGTGCCAGCAGTTACTCCTCAAAGGGCACTGGAAACACCATATATTTT. It specifies CASSYSSKGTGNTIYF.